Included here is one T cell receptor beta chain sequence, with context. Its target is not known. This sample is drawn from a study of beta chain features in type 1 diabetes. Findings of the study overall: Type 1 diabetes patients had TCRB CDR3s that were shorter (moderately but significantly so) in all four CD4+ subsets.

CDR3 length: 13 residues. Germline assignment: CDR1 SGHDN and CDR2 FVKESK. V gave up 2 bases and J gave up 6 bases, with 10 bases separating them. Of the isolated RNA, all was reverse transcribed, and so the sequenced material was expressed TCRB transcripts. The protocol was immunoSEQ multiplex PCR, while the TCRdb copy is restricted to in-frame clones and leaves out a portion. The sample lists 630,000 or so clones; roughly 13% were seen once. This receptor was obtained from a man aged 18 to 30 with type 1 diabetes. The source material was naive CD4+ T cells from blood. V and J are TRBV14 and TRBJ1-1; D unclear. CDR3 protein: CASSQLRHAEAFF. The CDR3 DNA is TGTGCCAGCAGCCAACTTAGACACGCTGAAGCTTTCTTT.